The rows below give T cell receptor delta chains drawn from one sample of a study of gamma-delta chains in newborns, infants, children. TCRdb re-called the reads through CATT. Of some 4,000 delta-chain clones listed, around 6.2% are singletons. The source material was blood. These receptors were collected from a child who was a newborn, infant or young child, either healthy, febrile or measles-vaccinated (not recorded which). Both conserved end residues are part of each CDR3. A D gene is named only where the DNA matches it firmly. Some rows have no size entry. The others give once, few or many, or a class for an expanded clone.

clone_size,v_call,cdr3_length,j_call,d_call,cdr3_nt,cdr3_aa
.,TRDV2,15,TRDJ2,TRDD3,TGTGCCTGTGACACCGTGGGGGATACGACAGCACAACTCTTCTTT,CACDTVGDTTAQLFF
.,TRDV2,17,TRDJ3,.,TGTGCCTGTGACGAAACTGGCCTCTCCTGGGACACCCGACAGATGTTTTTC,CACDETGLSWDTRQMFF
medium-sized,TRDV1,18,TRDJ1,.,TGTGCTCTTGGGGAACATACTGAGGCCCTACTGTTCACCGATAAACTCATCTTT,CALGEHTEALLFTDKLIF
.,TRDV2,19,TRDJ3,TRDD3,TGTGCCTGTGACACCGGGGGATACGCTCCCTCCTGGGACACCCGACAGATGTTTTTC,CACDTGGYAPSWDTRQMFF
.,TRDV2,19,TRDJ3,TRDD3,TGTGCCTGTGATCCCCTGGGGGATACGCTTTCCTGGGACACCCGACAGATGTTTTTC,CACDPLGDTLSWDTRQMFF
.,TRDV2,21,TRDJ3,TRDD3,TGTGCCTGTGACACCGGTACTGGGGGATATCAGAGCTCCTGGGACACCCGACAGATGTTTTTC,CACDTGTGGYQSSWDTRQMFF
few,TRDV1,22,TRDJ2,TRDD3,TGTGCTCTTGGGGAACTGCCCTTCCTTACGGCTGCTGGGGGATACAAAACAGCACAACTCTTCTTT,CALGELPFLTAAGGYKTAQLFF
.,TRDV2,17,TRDJ3,TRDD3,TGTGCCTGTGACAAACTGGGGGATCTCAGGGACACCCGGCAGATGTTTTTC,CACDKLGDLRDTRQMFF
few,TRDV2,19,TRDJ3,TRDD3,TGTGCCTGTGACACCGTAGGGGATACGCGCTCCTGGGACACCCGACAGATGTTTTTC,CACDTVGDTRSWDTRQMFF
.,TRDV2,18,TRDJ3,.,TGTGCCTGTGACAGAGGGGGGCACCTTCCCTGGGACACCCGACAGATGTTTTTC,CACDRGGHLPWDTRQMFF
medium-sized,TRDV2,20,TRDJ3,.,TGTGCCTGTGACACCGTTCGAGGGGGACCAAGCTCCTGGGACACCCGACAGATGTTTTTC,CACDTVRGGPSSWDTRQMFF
medium-sized,TRDV2,19,TRDJ3,TRDD3,TGTGCCTGTGACTCCGTACTGGGGGATACATCCTGGGACACCCGACAGATGTTTTTC,CACDSVLGDTSWDTRQMFF
.,TRDV2,19,TRDJ3,TRDD3,TGTGCCTGTGATAGACTGGGGGATACAAGTGCCTGGGACACCCGACAGATGTTTTTC,CACDRLGDTSAWDTRQMFF
.,TRDV3,14,TRDJ3,TRDD3,TGTGCCTGGGGGATACCCTGGGACACCCGACAGATGTTTTTC,CAWGIPWDTRQMFF
large,TRDV2,17,TRDJ3,.,TGTGCCTGTGACACCGTACTGGGCTCCTGGGACACCCGACAGATGTTTTTC,CACDTVLGSWDTRQMFF
.,TRDV2,19,TRDJ3,.,TGTGCCTGTGACACCGCCGGGGGAGGAGGCTCCTGGGACACCCGACAGATGTTTTTC,CACDTAGGGGSWDTRQMFF